This T cell receptor beta chain comes out of a study of shared clonotypes between healthy human individuals. Study-wide background: CD4 naive and memory got three plates each, CD8 naive two, CD8 memory one.

The assay was carried out at the deep level. Libraries were prepared by immunoSEQ multiplex PCR; TCRdb keeps only in-frame clonotypes and omits some of them. This table holds some 1,100,000 clones, roughly 74% found once. Germline V lookup: CDR1 MGHRA, CDR2 YSYEKL. This CDR3 contains 17 residues. The clonotype originates from a man between 18 and 35 years old in good health. Some clones in this sample may be carry-over from other donors' samples. V usage is TRBV4-1 and J usage is TRBJ2-5, with D possibly being TRBD2 (7 bases). The J call may be wrong; the DNA end is better matched by TRBJ2-7. Sequenced material: memory CD4+ T cells from PBMCs. Subset in this sample: CD45RA-negative fraction. The CDR3 bases are TGCGCCAGCAGCCGTAGCCGGGGGGCGGAGAGCTCCTACGAGCAGTACTTC. The encoded protein is CASSRSRGAESSYEQYF.